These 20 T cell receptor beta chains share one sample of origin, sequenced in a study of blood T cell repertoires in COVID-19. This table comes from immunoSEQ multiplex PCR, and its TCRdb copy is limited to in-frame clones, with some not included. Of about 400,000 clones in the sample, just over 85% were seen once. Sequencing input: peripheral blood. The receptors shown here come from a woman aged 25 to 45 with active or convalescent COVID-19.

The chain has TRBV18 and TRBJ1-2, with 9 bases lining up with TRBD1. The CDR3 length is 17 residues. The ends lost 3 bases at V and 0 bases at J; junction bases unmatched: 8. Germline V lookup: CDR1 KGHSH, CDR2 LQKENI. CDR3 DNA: TGTGCCAGCTCACCGGTCCCGGGACAGGGACCTAACTATGGCTACACCTTC. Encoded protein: CASSPVPGQGPNYGYTF.

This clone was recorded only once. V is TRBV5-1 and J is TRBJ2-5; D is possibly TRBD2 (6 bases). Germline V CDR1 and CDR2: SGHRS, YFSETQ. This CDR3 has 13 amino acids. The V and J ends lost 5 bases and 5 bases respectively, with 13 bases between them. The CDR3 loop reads CASSRGSDETQYF. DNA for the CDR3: TGCGCCAGCAGTCGGGGGAGCGACGAGACCCAGTACTTC.

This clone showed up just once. The CDR3 region is CASSEAGGPYEQFF. The CDR3 region has the DNA TGTGCCAGCAGTGAGGCGGGAGGGCCTTATGAGCAGTTCTTC. The chain recombines TRBV2 with TRBJ2-1; 9 bases are a match to TRBD2. V lost 3 bases, J lost 8 bases, and 5 bases stayed unmatched. The CDR3 totals 14 residues. Germline V lookup: CDR1 SNHLY, CDR2 FYNNEI.

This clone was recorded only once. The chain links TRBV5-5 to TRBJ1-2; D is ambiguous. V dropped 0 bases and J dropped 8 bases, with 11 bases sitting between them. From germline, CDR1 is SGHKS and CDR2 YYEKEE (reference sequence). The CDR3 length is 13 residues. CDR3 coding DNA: TGTGCCAGCAGCTTGGTAGCCCAAGGCGGCTACACCTTC. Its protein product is CASSLVAQGGYTF.

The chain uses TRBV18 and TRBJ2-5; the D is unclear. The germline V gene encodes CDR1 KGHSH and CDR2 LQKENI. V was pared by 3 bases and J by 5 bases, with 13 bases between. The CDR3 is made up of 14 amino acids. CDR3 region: CASSPGPPPETQYF. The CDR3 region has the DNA TGTGCCAGCTCACCGGGCCCCCCGCCGGAGACCCAGTACTTC.

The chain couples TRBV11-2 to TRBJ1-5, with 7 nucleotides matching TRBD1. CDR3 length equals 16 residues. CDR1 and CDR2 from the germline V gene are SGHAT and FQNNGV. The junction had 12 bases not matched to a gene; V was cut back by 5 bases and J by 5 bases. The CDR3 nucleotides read TGTGCCAGCAGCCGGGACAGCTGGGGAAAAGATCAGCCCCAGCATTTT. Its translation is CASSRDSWGKDQPQHF.

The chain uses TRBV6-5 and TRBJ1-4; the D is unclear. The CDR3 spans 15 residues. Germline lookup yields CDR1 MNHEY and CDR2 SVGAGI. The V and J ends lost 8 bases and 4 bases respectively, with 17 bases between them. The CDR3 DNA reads TGTGCCAGCCGATCGGACGGGAGTTATAATGAAAAACTGTTTTTT. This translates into CASRSDGSYNEKLFF.

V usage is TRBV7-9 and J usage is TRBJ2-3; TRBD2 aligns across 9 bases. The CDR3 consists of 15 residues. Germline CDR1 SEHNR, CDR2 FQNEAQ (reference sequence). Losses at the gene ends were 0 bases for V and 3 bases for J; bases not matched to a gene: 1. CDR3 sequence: CASSLALAGTDTQYF. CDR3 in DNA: TGTGCCAGCAGCTTAGCCCTAGCGGGGACAGATACGCAGTATTTT.

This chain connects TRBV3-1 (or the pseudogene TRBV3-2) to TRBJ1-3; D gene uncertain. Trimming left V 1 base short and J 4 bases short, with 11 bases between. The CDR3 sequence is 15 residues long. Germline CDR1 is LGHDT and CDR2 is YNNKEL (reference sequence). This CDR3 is CASSQVRGNGNTIYF. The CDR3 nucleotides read TGTGCCAGCAGCCAAGTCCGGGGAAACGGAAACACCATATATTTT.

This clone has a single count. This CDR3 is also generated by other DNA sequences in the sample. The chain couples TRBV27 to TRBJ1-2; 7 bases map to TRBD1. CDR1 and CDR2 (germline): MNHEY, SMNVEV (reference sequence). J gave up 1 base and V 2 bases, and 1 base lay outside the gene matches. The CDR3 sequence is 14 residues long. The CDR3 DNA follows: TGTGCCAGCAGTTTACAGGGGGGTAACTATGGCTACACCTTC. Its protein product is CASSLQGGNYGYTF.

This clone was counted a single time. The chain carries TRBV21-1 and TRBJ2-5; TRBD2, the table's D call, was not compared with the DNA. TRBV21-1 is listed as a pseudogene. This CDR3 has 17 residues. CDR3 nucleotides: TGTGCCAGCAGCAAAGCGGACGCGGGAGCCTTTAAAGAGACCCAGTACTTC. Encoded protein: CASSKADAGAFKETQYF.

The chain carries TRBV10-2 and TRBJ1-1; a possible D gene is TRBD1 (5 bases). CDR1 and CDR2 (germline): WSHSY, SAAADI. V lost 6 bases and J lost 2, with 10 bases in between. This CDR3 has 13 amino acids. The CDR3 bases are TGCGCCAGCAGGACAGCGGGTAACACTGAAGCTTTCTTT. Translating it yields CASRTAGNTEAFF.

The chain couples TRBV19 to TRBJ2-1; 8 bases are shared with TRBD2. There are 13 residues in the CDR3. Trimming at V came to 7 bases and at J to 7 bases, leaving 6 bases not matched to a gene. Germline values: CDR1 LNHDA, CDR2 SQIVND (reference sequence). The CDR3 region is CASIGGVGNEQFF. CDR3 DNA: TGTGCCAGTATCGGGGGGGTGGGTAATGAGCAGTTCTTC. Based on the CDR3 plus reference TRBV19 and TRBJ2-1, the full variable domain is DGGITQSPKYLFRKEGQNVTLSCEQNLNHDAMYWYRQDPGQGLRLIYYSQIVNDFQKGDIAEGYSVSREKKESFPLTVTSAQKNPTAFYLCASIGGVGNEQFFGPGTRLTVL.

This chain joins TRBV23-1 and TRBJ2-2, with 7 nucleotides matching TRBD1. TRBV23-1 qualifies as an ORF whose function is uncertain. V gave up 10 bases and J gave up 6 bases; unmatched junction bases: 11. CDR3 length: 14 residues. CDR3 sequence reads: CATNCYRGSGELFF. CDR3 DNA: TGCGCCACTAATTGTTACAGGGGATCCGGGGAGCTGTTTTTT.

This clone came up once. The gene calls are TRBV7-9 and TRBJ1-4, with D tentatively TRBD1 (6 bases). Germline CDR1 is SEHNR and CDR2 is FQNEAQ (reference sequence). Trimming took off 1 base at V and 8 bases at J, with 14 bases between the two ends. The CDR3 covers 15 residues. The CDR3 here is CASSLGLQGWEKLFF. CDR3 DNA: TGTGCCAGCAGCTTAGGTCTACAGGGCTGGGAAAAACTGTTTTTT.

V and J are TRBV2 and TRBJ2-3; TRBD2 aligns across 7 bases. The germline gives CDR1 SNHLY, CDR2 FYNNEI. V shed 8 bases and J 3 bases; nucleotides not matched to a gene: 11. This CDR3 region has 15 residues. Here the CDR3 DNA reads TGTGCCAGCGCCAGGAGCGCGGGGGAGACAGATACGCAGTATTTT. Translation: CASARSAGETDTQYF.

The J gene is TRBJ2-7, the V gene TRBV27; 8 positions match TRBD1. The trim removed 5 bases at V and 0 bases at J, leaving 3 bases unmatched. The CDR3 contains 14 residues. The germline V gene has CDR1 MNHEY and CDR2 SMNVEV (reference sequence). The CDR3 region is CASSKTGGSYEQYF. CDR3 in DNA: TGTGCCAGCAGTAAAACAGGGGGCTCCTACGAGCAGTACTTC.

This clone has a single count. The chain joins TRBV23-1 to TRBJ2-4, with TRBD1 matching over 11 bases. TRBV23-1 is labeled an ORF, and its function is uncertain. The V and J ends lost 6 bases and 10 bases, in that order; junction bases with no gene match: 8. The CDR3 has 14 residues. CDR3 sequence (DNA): TGCGCCAGCAGATCCCGGGACAGGGGGGAGATTCAGTACTTC. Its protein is CASRSRDRGEIQYF.

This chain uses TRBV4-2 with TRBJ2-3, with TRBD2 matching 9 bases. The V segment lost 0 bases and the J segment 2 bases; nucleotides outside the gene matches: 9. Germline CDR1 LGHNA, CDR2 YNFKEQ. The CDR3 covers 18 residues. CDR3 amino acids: CASSQESGLAGYTDTQYF. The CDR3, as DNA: TGTGCCAGCAGCCAAGAGTCCGGGCTAGCGGGGTACACAGATACGCAGTATTTT.

The CDR3 here is CASSLERGGQGYEQYF. Written as DNA, the CDR3 is TGTGCCAGCAGCCTAGAGCGAGGGGGCCAGGGGTACGAGCAGTACTTC. The chain is built from TRBV5-5 and TRBJ2-7, with 7 nucleotides matching TRBD1. The germline V gene encodes CDR1 SGHKS and CDR2 YYEKEE (reference sequence). Trimming at V came to 4 bases and at J to 4 bases, leaving 14 bases not matched to a gene. The CDR3 spans 16 residues.